The clone carrying this T cell receptor beta chain was found a few times. What it binds is not known. These data are taken from a study of T cell repertoires in cytomegalovirus infection. Study overall: It was the public TCR beta signatures that indicated both CMV infection and matching HLA type.

Study-level findings and limits: Ex vivo responses were dominated by HLA-C-restricted CMV-specific TCR beta clonotypes. Carriage of CMV together with the relevant HLA was identifiable through cumulative public TCR beta family frequency.

TCRdb reprocessed the reads with MiXCR, giving one entry per CDR3 protein. The sample consists of roughly 730,000 distinct CDR3 sequences, 30% to 35% of them appearing once. V was shortened by 2 bases and J by 2 bases, with 11 bases between the two germline ends. From germline, CDR1 is MDHEN and CDR2 SYDVKM. The length of the CDR3 is 15 residues. The receptor's source is a human donor in good health (CMV status not recorded). Some clones in this sample may be carry-over from other donors' samples. V usage is TRBV28 and J usage is TRBJ2-3, with D perhaps assigned TRBD1 or TRBD2 (6 bases each). This sample comprised cultured PBMCs, obtained from culture after CMV antigen stimulation. This CDR3 is CASSLGGTTTDTQYF. Here the CDR3 DNA reads TGTGCCAGCAGTTTAGGCGGGACAACCACAGATACGCAGTATTTT.